Given below is one T cell receptor beta chain in context. Random hexamers were used to reverse transcribe the RNA input (roughly 0.5 to 1 ug). Multiplex PCR with immunoSEQ amplified the TCR beta CDR3 across 54 Vbeta and 13 Jbeta. One entry per CDR3 protein, called by TCRdb with MiXCR from the immunoSEQ multiplex PCR reads. The table shows 150,000 to 200,000 distinct CDR3 sequences, with roughly 95% occurring only once. TCR beta was sequenced from blood CD8+ and CD4+ T cells. Controls were drawn from healthy donors and were matched for age and sex. CDR3 size: 16 residues. Germline V gives CDR1 MGHRA, CDR2 YSYEKL. The V end was cut by 3 bases, the J end by 0 bases, with 15 bases between. This entry is derived from a study of CD8 T cells in Susac syndrome.

The receptor comes from a human donor in good health. Sequencing used CD4+ T cells from PBMCs. V is TRBV4-1 and J is TRBJ2-7; D possibly corresponds to TRBD2 (5 bases). CDR3 residues: CASSQKGAGISYEQYF. In DNA form, the CDR3 reads TGCGCCAGCAGCCAGAAGGGAGCAGGAATCTCCTACGAGCAGTACTTC.